This T cell receptor beta chain was sequenced in a study of shared T cell receptors in the human thymus. The protocol was immunoSEQ multiplex PCR, while the TCRdb copy is restricted to in-frame clones and leaves out a portion. The sample lists 600,000 to 900,000 clones, 70% to 90% seen once, with 0.0095% to 0.011% in the top ten. Unmatched junction bases numbered 8, after V lost 0 bases and J lost 2 bases. Germline CDR1 is SGHNT and CDR2 is YYREEE (reference sequence). The CDR3 spans 19 residues. These sequences were also reported in another study, on human thymus T cells. This second study notes: Across thymic and blood repertoires, the usage of V and J genes appeared to be biased.

The rearrangement uses TRBV5-4 and TRBJ2-1, with 13 bases that match TRBD2. Material for sequencing was thymocytes. This clonotype was sampled from a girl in the first two years of life with a congenital heart defect. The CDR3 is CASSLAPLTSGGPYNEQFF. CDR3 DNA sequence: TGTGCCAGCAGCTTGGCCCCACTGACTAGCGGGGGGCCCTACAATGAGCAGTTCTTC.